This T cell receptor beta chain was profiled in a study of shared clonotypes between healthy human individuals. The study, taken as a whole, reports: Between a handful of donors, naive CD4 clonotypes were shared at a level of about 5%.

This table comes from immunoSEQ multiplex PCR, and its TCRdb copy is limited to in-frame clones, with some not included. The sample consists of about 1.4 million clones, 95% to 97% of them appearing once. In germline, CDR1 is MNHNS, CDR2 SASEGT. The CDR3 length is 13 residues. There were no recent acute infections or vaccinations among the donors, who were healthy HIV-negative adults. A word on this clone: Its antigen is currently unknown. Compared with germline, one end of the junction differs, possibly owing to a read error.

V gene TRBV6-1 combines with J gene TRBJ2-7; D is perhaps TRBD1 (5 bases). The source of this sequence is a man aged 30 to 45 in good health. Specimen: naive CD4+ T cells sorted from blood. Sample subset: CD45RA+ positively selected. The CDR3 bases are TGTGCCAGCAGCCCCCTGCCGTCAGGGCGGTTACACTTC. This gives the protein CASSPLPSGRLHF.